This T cell receptor (beta chain) was captured in a study of chemoradiotherapy in HPV16-positive cancers. This CDR3 contains 15 residues. Germline CDR1 is SGDLS and CDR2 is YYNGEE. The V end was cut by 7 bases, the J end by 1 base, with 15 bases between. Study results and caveats: The functional HPV-specific definition rests on just a couple of HPV16-positive patients.

TCRdb's copy holds only in-frame clones and misses some; the assay was immunoSEQ multiplex PCR. The sample carries 55,000 to 85,000 clones, almost 90% recorded once. Details on this clone: No antigen is known for it.

The V call is TRBV9, the J call TRBJ2-1; D perhaps matches TRBD2 (6 bases). Sequencing was performed on blood, taken from a patient who underwent chemoradiotherapy. The TCR sequence derives from a human donor with HPV-associated anogenital cancer. CDR3 region: CASGGGGLSYNEQFF. In DNA form, the CDR3 reads TGTGCCAGCGGAGGAGGAGGGTTATCCTACAATGAGCAGTTCTTC.